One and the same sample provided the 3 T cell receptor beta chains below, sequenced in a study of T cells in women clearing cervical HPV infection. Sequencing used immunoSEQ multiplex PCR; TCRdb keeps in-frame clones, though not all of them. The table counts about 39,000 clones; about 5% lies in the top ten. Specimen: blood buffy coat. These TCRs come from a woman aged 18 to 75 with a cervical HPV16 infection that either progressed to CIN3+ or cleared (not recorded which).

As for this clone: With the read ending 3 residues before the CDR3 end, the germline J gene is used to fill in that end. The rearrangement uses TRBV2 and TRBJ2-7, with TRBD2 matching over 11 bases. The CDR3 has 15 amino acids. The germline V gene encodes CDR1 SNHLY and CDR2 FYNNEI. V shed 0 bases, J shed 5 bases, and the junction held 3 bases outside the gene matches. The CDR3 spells CASSEAGTSGHEQYF. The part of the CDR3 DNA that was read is TGTGCCAGCAGTGAAGCGGGGACTAGCGGCCACGAG.

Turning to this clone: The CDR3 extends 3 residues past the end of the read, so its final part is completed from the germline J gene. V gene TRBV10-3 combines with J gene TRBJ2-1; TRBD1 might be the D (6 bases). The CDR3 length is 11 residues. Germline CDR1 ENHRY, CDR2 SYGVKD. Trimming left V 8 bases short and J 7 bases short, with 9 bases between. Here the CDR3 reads CAIGQGNEQFF. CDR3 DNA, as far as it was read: TGTGCCATCGGGCAGGGGAATGAG.

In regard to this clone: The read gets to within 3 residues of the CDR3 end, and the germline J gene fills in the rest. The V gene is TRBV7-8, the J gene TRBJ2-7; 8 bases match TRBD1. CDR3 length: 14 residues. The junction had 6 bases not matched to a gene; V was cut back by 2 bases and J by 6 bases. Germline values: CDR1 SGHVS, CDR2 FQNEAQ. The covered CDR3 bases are TGTGCCAGCAGCTTACGCCAGGGGGCCAGCGAG. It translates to CASSLRQGASE. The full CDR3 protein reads CASSLRQGASEQYF.